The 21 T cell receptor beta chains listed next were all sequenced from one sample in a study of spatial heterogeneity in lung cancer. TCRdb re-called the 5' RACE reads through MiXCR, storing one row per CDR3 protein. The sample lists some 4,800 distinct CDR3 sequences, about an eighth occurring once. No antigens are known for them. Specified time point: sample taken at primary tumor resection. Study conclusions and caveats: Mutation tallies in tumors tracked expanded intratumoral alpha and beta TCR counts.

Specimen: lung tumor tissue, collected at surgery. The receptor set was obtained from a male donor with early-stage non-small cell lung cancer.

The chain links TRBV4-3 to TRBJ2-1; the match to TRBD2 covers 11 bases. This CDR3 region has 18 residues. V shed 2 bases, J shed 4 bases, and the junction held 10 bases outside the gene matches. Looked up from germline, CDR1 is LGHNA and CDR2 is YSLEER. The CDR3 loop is CASSQRRSGGAKYNEQFF. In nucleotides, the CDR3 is TGCGCCAGCAGCCAAAGGCGTAGCGGGGGGGCAAAATACAATGAGCAGTTCTTC.

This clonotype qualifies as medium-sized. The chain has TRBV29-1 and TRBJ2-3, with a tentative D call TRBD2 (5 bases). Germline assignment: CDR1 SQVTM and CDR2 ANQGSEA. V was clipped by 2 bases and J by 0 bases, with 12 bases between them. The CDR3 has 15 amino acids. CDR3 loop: CSVESPGGSTDTQYF. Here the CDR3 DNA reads TGCAGCGTTGAATCCCCCGGAGGTAGCACAGATACGCAGTATTTT.

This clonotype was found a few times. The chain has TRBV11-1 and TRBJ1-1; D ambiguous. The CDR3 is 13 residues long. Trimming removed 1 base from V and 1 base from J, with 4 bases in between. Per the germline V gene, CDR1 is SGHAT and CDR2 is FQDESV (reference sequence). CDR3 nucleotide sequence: TGTGCCAGCAGCTTAGGTGAGAACACTGAAGCTTTCTTT. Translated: CASSLGENTEAFF.

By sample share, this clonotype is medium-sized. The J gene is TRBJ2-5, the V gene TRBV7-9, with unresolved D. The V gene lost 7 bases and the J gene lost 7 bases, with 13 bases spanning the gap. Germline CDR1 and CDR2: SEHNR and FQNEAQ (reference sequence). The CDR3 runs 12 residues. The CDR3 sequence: CASTRAESTQYF. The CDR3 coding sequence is TGTGCCAGCACCCGGGCTGAATCGACCCAGTACTTC.

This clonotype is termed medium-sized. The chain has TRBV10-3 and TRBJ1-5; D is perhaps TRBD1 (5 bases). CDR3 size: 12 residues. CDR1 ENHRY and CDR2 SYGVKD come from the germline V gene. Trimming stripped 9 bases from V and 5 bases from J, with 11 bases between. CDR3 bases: TGTGCCATTAGATCGGGGGATCAGCCCCAGCATTTT. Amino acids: CAIRSGDQPQHF.

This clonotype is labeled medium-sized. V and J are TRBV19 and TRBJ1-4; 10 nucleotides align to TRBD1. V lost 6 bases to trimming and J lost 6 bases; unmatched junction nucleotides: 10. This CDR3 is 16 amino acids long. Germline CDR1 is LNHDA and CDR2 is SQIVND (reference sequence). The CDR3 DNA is TGTGCCAGTAGATCCTTAATGGGACAGGGGCATGAAAAACTGTTTTTT. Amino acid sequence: CASRSLMGQGHEKLFF. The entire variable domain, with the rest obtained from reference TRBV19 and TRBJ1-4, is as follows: DGGITQSPKYLFRKEGQNVTLSCEQNLNHDAMYWYRQDPGQGLRLIYYSQIVNDFQKGDIAEGYSVSREKKESFPLTVTSAQKNPTAFYLCASRSLMGQGHEKLFFGSGTQLSVL.

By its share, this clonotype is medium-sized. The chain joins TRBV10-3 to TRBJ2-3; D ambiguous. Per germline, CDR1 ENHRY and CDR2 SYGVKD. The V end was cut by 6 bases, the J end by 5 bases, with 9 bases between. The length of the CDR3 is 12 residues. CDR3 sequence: CAIRGSGDTQYF. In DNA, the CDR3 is TGTGCCATCAGGGGTTCAGGAGATACGCAGTATTTT.

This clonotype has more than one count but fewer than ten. The CDR3 nucleotides are TGTGCCAGCAGCTGGGAGAACACCGGGGAGCTGTTTTTT. It specifies CASSWENTGELFF. The rearrangement links TRBV2 to TRBJ2-2; D is ambiguous. The CDR3 covers 13 residues. Per germline, CDR1 SNHLY and CDR2 FYNNEI. V was pared by 6 bases and J by 1 base, with 6 bases between.

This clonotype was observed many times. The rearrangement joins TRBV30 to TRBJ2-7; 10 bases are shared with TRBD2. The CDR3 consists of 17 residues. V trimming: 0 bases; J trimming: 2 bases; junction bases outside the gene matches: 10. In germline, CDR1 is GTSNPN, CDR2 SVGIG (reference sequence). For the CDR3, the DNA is TGTGCCTGGAGTGTAAGGGCTAGCGGGAGATTCCCCTACGAGCAGTACTTC. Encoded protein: CAWSVRASGRFPYEQYF.

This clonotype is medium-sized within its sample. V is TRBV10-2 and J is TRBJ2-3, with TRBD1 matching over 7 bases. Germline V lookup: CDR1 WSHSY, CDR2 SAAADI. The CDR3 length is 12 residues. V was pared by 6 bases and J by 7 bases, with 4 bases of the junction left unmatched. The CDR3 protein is CASRTGAHTQYF. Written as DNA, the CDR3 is TGCGCCAGCAGAACAGGGGCTCATACGCAGTATTTT.

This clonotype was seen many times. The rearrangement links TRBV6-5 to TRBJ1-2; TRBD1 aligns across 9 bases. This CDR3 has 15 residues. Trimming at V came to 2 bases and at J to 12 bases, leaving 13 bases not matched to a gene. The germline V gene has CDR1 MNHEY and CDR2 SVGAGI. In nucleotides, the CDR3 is TGTGCCAGCAGTTACATTCTTGGACAGGGGACTATTAACACCTTC. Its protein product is CASSYILGQGTINTF.

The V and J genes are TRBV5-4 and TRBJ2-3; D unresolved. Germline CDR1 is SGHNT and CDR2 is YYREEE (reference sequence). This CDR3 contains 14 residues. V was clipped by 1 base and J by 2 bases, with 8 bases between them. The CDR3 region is CASSLRSSTDTQYF. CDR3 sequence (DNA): TGTGCCAGCAGCTTGCGCAGTTCCACAGATACGCAGTATTTT. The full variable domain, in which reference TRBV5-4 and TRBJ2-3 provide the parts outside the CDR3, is ETGVTQSPTHLIKTRGQQVTLRCSSQSGHNTVSWYQQALGQGPQFIFQYYREEENGRGNFPPRFSGLQFPNYSSELNVNALELDDSALYLCASSLRSSTDTQYFGPGTRLTVL.

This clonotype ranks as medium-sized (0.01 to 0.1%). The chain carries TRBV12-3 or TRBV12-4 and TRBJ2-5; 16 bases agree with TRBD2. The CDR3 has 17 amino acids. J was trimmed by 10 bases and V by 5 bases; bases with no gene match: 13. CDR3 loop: CASSPMGLAGGPRNQYF. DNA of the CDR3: TGTGCCAGCAGTCCAATGGGACTAGCGGGAGGGCCCCGGAACCAGTACTTC.

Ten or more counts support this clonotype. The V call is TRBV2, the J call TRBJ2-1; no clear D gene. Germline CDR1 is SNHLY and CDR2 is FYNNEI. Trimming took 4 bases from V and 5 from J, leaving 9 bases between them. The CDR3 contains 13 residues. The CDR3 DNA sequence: TGTGCCAGCAGTGTTTTTTCCGACAATGAGCAGTTCTTC. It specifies CASSVFSDNEQFF.

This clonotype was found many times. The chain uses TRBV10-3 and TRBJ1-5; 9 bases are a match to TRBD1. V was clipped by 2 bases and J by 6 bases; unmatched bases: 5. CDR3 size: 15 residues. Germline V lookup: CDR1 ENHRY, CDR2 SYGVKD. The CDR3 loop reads CAISEGTGTGQPQHF. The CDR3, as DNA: TGTGCCATCAGTGAGGGGACAGGGACCGGTCAGCCCCAGCATTTT.

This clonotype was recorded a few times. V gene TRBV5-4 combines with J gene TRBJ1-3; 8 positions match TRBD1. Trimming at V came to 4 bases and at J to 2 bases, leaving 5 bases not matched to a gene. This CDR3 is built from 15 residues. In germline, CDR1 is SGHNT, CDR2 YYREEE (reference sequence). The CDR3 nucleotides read TGTGCCAGCAGCCTAGACAGGGGAGCTGGAAACACCATATATTTT. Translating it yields CASSLDRGAGNTIYF.

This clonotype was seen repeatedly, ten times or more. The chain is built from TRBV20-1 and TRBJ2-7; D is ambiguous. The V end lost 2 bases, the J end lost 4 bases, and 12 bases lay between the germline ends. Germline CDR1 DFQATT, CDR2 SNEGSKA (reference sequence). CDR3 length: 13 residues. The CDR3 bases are TGCAGTGCTAGACCTCCCGGTGTTTACGAGCAGTACTTC. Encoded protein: CSARPPGVYEQYF.

CDR3 amino acids: CSARDVQGDTQYF. CDR3 bases: TGCAGTGCTAGAGACGTGCAGGGAGATACGCAGTATTTT. This chain connects TRBV20-1 to TRBJ2-3, with D possibly being TRBD1 (5 bases). With 0 bases removed from V and 5 bases from J, the gap between germline ends came to 9 bases. The CDR3 spans 13 residues. The germline gives CDR1 DFQATT, CDR2 SNEGSKA (reference sequence).

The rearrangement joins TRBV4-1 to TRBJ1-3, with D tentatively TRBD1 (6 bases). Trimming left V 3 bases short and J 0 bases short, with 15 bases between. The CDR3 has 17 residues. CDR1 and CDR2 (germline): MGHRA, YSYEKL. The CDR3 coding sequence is TGCGCCAGCAGCCAGGAGGGACAAAGGGCCTCTGGAAACACCATATATTTT. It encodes CASSQEGQRASGNTIYF.

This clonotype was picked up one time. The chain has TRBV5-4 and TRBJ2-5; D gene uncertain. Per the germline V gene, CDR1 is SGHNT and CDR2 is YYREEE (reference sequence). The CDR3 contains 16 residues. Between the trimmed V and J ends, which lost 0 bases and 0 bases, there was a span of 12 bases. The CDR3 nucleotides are TGTGCCAGCAGCTTGGCTGGGCAACTGTACCAAGAGACCCAGTACTTC. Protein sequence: CASSLAGQLYQETQYF.

The CDR3: CASSKQGLAEYEQYF. CDR3 bases: TGTGCCAGCTCAAAGCAGGGACTAGCAGAATACGAGCAGTACTTC. The chain uses TRBV27 and TRBJ2-7; 9 nucleotides align to TRBD2. The V segment lost 8 bases and the J segment 4 bases; nucleotides outside the gene matches: 12. CDR3 length equals 15 residues. Germline lookup yields CDR1 MNHEY and CDR2 SMNVEV (reference sequence).